This T cell receptor (beta chain) was recovered during a study of blood T cell repertoires in COVID-19. Study in general: Acute and convalescent COVID-19 specimens originated in the United States, Italy and Spain. T cells, B-cell-depleted T cells, or PBMCs provided the cDNA or gDNA that served as material.

Methods used by the authors: Nucleated cell number was recorded as an estimate derived from reference gene primer amplification. Assay: immunoSEQ multiplex PCR; the TCRdb copy retains only in-frame clones and omits some. V, J and clone size are taken as reported in that table, and D and trimming were inferred from the DNA itself. The data show approximately 260,000 clones, about nine tenths seen once. Sequenced: peripheral blood. The TCR comes from a man aged 55-75 years who had recovered from COVID-19.

This chain's CDR3 is CASSLNMPPLHF. The DNA for the CDR3 is TGTGCCAGCAGCCTCAACATGCCACCCCTCCACTTT. The gene calls are TRBV11-2 and TRBJ1-6; D is unclear. The CDR3 runs to 12 residues. Deletions cut 5 bases from V and 11 bases from J, with 10 bases between. Germline lookup yields CDR1 SGHAT and CDR2 FQNNGV. The full variable domain, in which reference TRBV11-2 and TRBJ1-6 provide the parts outside the CDR3, is EAGVAQSPRYKIIEKRQSVAFWCNPISGHATLYWYQQILGQGPKLLIQFQNNGVVDDSQLPKDRFSAERLKGVDSTLKIQPAKLEDSAVYLCASSLNMPPLHFGNGTRLTVT.